This TCR beta chain was retrieved from a study of T cell changes during pregnancy in multiple sclerosis. Sequenced by immunoSEQ multiplex PCR; TCRdb stores in-frame clones only, minus some. The sample records around 62,000 clones, about 90% being singletons. With V trimmed by 7 bases and J by 0 bases, 7 bases remained unmatched. The CDR3 extends over 15 amino acids. Germline assignment: CDR1 SQVTM and CDR2 ANQGSEA. The input for sequencing was CD4+ T cells from peripheral blood mononuclear cells, taken in the first trimester of pregnancy. The V call is TRBV29-1, the J call TRBJ2-3, with 10 nucleotides matching TRBD2. The receptor comes from a female donor with multiple sclerosis, enrolled in a pregnancy study. This CDR3 is CSGQTSGMSTDTQYF. The CDR3 region has the DNA TGCAGCGGACAAACTAGCGGGATGAGCACAGATACGCAGTATTTT.